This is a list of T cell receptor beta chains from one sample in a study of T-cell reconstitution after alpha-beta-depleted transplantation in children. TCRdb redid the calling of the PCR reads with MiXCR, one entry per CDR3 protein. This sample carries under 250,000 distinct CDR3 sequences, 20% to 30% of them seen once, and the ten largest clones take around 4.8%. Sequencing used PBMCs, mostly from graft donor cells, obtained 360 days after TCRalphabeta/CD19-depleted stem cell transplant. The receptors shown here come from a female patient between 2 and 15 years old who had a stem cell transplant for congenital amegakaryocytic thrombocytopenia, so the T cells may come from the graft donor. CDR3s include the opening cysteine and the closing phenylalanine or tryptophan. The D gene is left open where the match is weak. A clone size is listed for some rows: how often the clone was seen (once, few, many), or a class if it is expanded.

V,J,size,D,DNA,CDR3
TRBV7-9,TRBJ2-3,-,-,TGTGCCAGTTTCAAGGGGACAGATACGCAGTATTTT,CASFKGTDTQYF
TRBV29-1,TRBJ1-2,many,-,TGCAGCGTTGAAGACAGAAATAACTATGGCTACACCTTC,CSVEDRNNYGYTF
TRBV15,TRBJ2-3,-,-,-,CATSREVGTGNF
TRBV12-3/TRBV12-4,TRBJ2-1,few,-,TGTGCCAGCAGTTTCTACTACAATGAGCAGTTCTTC,CASSFYYNEQFF
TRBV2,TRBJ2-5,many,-,TGTGCCAGCAGTGAAATGTTTTTCGGGACAATGCAAGAGACCCAGTACTTC,CASSEMFFGTMQETQYF
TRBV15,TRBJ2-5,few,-,TGTGCCACCAGCAAGGTTGCAGGTTCAGAGACCCAGTACTTC,CATSKVAGSETQYF
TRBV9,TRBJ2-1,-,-,TGTGCCAGCAGCGTAGATCTGGCTGATGAGCAGTTCTTC,CASSVDLADEQFF
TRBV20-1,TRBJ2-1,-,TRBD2,TGCAGTGCGGCAACTAGCGGGGTTCATGAGCAGTTCTTC,CSAATSGVHEQFF
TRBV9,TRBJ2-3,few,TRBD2,TGTGCCAGCAGCGCGCGAGCGGGACGCAGCACAGATACGCAGTATTTT,CASSARAGRSTDTQYF
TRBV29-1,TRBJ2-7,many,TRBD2,TGCAGCGTTGCGGGAGGGGCCTACGAGCAGTACTTC,CSVAGGAYEQYF
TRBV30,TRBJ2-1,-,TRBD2,TGTGCCTGGAGGGGTAGCGGGACGGTCTACAATGAGCAGTTCTTC,CAWRGSGTVYNEQFF
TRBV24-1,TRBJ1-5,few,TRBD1,TGTGCCACCGGAACAGGGGGGTGGAATCAGCCCCAGCATTTT,CATGTGGWNQPQHF
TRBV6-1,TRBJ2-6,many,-,TGTGCCAGCAGCCAACTAGCTGGGGCCAACGTCCTGACTTTC,CASSQLAGANVLTF
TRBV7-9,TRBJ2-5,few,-,TGTGCCAGCAGCGGTCAAGAGGAGGGCCTGTCTCAGTACTTC,CASSGQEEGLSQYF
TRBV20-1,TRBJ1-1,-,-,TGCAGTGCTAGCCCCGCAGGGAGAAACACTGAAGCTTTCTTT,CSASPAGRNTEAFF
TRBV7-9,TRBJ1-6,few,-,TGTGCCAGCAGCTTAACCTCCTCCTATAATTCACCCCTCCACTTT,CASSLTSSYNSPLHF
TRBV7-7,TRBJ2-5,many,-,TGTGCCAGCAGCTTAGGGCCAAAAGAGACCCAGTACTTC,CASSLGPKETQYF
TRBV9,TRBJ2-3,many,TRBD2,TGTGCCAGCAGCAATCAGAAGACTAGCGGGGGCACAGATACGCAGTATTTT,CASSNQKTSGGTDTQYF
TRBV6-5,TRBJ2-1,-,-,TGTGCCAGCAGTTACGTCGGACAGCAGTTCTTC,CASSYVGQQFF
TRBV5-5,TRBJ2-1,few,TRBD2,TGTGCCAGCAGCAGAACCGGGACTAGCGAATACAATGAGCAGTTCTTC,CASSRTGTSEYNEQFF
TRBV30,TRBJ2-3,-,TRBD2,TGTGCCTGGAGTGTACTCGAGCGGGGGACCACAGATACGCAGTATTTT,CAWSVLERGTTDTQYF
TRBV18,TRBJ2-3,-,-,TGTGCCAGCTCACCAGGGATAGCAGATACGCAGTATTTT,CASSPGIADTQYF
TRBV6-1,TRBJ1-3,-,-,TGTGCCAGCAGGGGGACTTCTGGAAACACCATATATTTT,CASRGTSGNTIYF